The rows below give T cell receptor beta chains drawn from one sample of a study of blood T cell repertoires in COVID-19. The table came from immunoSEQ multiplex PCR; TCRdb's copy has only in-frame clones and leaves some out. Of nearly 65,000 clones in the sample, 84% were seen once. The sequenced material came from peripheral blood. These receptors were collected from a human donor in a cohort sampled during active COVID-19. Both conserved end residues are part of each CDR3. The order of the fields is CDR3 DNA, CDR3 protein, clone size, J gene, V gene, D gene. D genes are given only for firm matches. Size tells how often a clone was seen (once, few, many) or the class of an expanded clone, and some rows leave it out.

TGTGCCAGCAGCTTAGATCTTAGGGCCGGGGACTATGGCTACACCTTC CASSLDLRAGDYGYTF once TRBJ1-2 TRBV11-2 -
TGTGCCAGCAGGCTCGGGGGGAGCTCCTACAATGAGCAGTTCTTC CASRLGGSSYNEQFF - TRBJ2-1 TRBV27 TRBD2
TGTGCCAGCAGTTTATCGCAGGGGGCTAGTGGCTACACCTTC CASSLSQGASGYTF - TRBJ1-2 TRBV27 TRBD1
TGTGCCAGTAGGGGACTAGCGGGAGGGAGAGATACGCAGTATTTT CASRGLAGGRDTQYF - TRBJ2-3 TRBV19 TRBD2
TGCAGCGTCCCGGGACAGGGATCTGAAGCCGAGCAGTACTTC CSVPGQGSEAEQYF - TRBJ2-7 TRBV29-1 TRBD1
TGCGCCAGCAGCCAAGATCTAGCGGGAGGGTACGAGCAGTACTTC CASSQDLAGGYEQYF - TRBJ2-7 TRBV4-3 TRBD2
TGTGCCAGCAGTTACTCAAGGACAGTAGGGGAGACCCAGTACTTC CASSYSRTVGETQYF - TRBJ2-5 TRBV6-2/TRBV6-3 -
TGTGCCAGCAGCTTGAGCCTGACAGCCAACTATGGCTACACCTTC CASSLSLTANYGYTF - TRBJ1-2 TRBV5-8 -
TGTGCCAGTAGTAATTACAGGGGGCGCGGGGTTGAAGCTTTCTTT CASSNYRGRGVEAFF - TRBJ1-1 TRBV19 TRBD1
TGTGCCAGCAGCCCCGGACCGGGAGGAAACACCATATATTTT CASSPGPGGNTIYF - TRBJ1-3 TRBV7-2 -
TGTGCCAGTAGTCTTCTGGACAGTGGGCTCACAGATACGCAGTATTTT CASSLLDSGLTDTQYF - TRBJ2-3 TRBV19 -
TGTGCCAGCAGTTCCAACACTAGACAGGTCAATCAGCCCCAGCATTTT CASSSNTRQVNQPQHF - TRBJ1-5 TRBV2 -
TGTGCCAGCCGGGGAGGGACCCCAGACACCGGGGAGCTGTTTTTT CASRGGTPDTGELFF - TRBJ2-2 TRBV7-9 TRBD2
TGTGCCAGTAGTCCCGGACACCCCTCCTACGAGCAGTACTTC CASSPGHPSYEQYF - TRBJ2-7 TRBV19 -
TGTGCCAGCAGCTCCGGGACTAGCGTCGACGAGCAGTACTTC CASSSGTSVDEQYF - TRBJ2-7 TRBV5-4 TRBD2
TGTGCCAGTAGTATGGAGGGATCGGCCAAAAACATTCAGTACTTC CASSMEGSAKNIQYF - TRBJ2-4 TRBV19 -
TGTGCCAGCAGTTTATCGGTAAACAAACTGGGGGGACGTTCCTACGAGCAGTACTTC CASSLSVNKLGGRSYEQYF - TRBJ2-7 TRBV27 -
TGTGCCATCAGTGATCCGGACAGGGGGTATCTTGGGGGCTCTGGAAACACCATATATTTT CAISDPDRGYLGGSGNTIYF - TRBJ1-3 TRBV10-3 TRBD1
TGTGCCAGCTCACCCCAGGGGGCTATTTACGAGCAGTACTTC CASSPQGAIYEQYF - TRBJ2-7 TRBV18 TRBD1
TGCGCCAGCACGGAAGAAGCGGGGCAAGAGACCCAGTACTTC CASTEEAGQETQYF - TRBJ2-5 TRBV5-1 TRBD2
TGTGCCAGCAGTCAAAACCCCTTTCAGGTGGGGCACACTGAAGCTTTCTTT CASSQNPFQVGHTEAFF - TRBJ1-1 TRBV3-1/TRBV3-2 -
TGTGCCAGTAGTATGCGAGGGAAGGGCAGCAATCAGCCCCAGCATTTT CASSMRGKGSNQPQHF - TRBJ1-5 TRBV19 -
TGTGCCAGCAGTGTGGGCAACGAGCAGTTCTTC CASSVGNEQFF few TRBJ2-1 TRBV11-3 -
TGTGCTTCATCCCTTGCGGGACGGATTAATGAAAAACTGTTTTTT CASSLAGRINEKLFF - TRBJ1-4 TRBV6-5 -
TGTGCCAGCAGCTCGACCACGCAGGGGAGCTCCTATAATTCACCCCTCCACTTT CASSSTTQGSSYNSPLHF - TRBJ1-6 TRBV7-2 -
TGTGCCAGCAGCCAAGGGACAAAAGGACGCGAGCAGTACTTC CASSQGTKGREQYF few TRBJ2-7 TRBV3-1/TRBV3-2 -
TGCGCCAGCAGCCAAGAAAACAGGGCCATTGGACTGAACACTGAAGCTTTCTTT CASSQENRAIGLNTEAFF - TRBJ1-1 TRBV4-1 -
TGTGCCAGCAGCTTAGGAGATTTTAATTCACCCCTCCACTTT CASSLGDFNSPLHF few TRBJ1-6 TRBV7-9 -
TGCGCCAGCAGCTCTCCGAGGACTAGCGGGGGGGCCGGAACAGATACGCAGTATTTT CASSSPRTSGGAGTDTQYF - TRBJ2-3 TRBV5-1 TRBD2
TGTGCCAGCAGCCCGATCGCGTACAGTGGCTATGGCTACACCTTC CASSPIAYSGYGYTF - TRBJ1-2 TRBV11-2 -
TGTGCCAGCAGAGACTGGACAGGGATGAACACTGAAGCTTTCTTT CASRDWTGMNTEAFF - TRBJ1-1 TRBV25-1 TRBD1
TGCGCCAGCAGCTTAGTCGGGGGTTTCTACGGCTCTCAGTCCTACGAGCAGTACTTC CASSLVGGFYGSQSYEQYF - TRBJ2-7 TRBV5-1 -
TGTGCCAGCAGCGGAAATAGCGGGGGCTACAATGAGCAGTTCTTC CASSGNSGGYNEQFF - TRBJ2-1 TRBV9 TRBD2
TGTGCCAGCTCACCAGGGACACCCGGGCAAAATTCACCCCTCCACTTT CASSPGTPGQNSPLHF - TRBJ1-6 TRBV18 -
TGTGCCAGCAGCGTAGGTGCCGCGGGAGCTATGGGGGGTGAGCAGTTCTTC CASSVGAAGAMGGEQFF - TRBJ2-1 TRBV9 TRBD2
TGTGCCAGCAGCCCGGTCAACACAGGGAATGGCTACACCTTC CASSPVNTGNGYTF - TRBJ1-2 TRBV7-9 -
TGTGCCAGCAGCTTAGAGGGAGATGAGCAGTTCTTC CASSLEGDEQFF many TRBJ2-1 TRBV7-9 -
TGCAGCGTAACAACAGGGGGCTATGGCTACACCTTC CSVTTGGYGYTF - TRBJ1-2 TRBV29-1 TRBD1
TGTGCCAGCAGCTTAAGTCCCCGGCGGGAAGAGACCCAGTACTTC CASSLSPRREETQYF - TRBJ2-5 TRBV7-9 -
TGCAGCGTTGAAAATTTAACAGGGGTACAGCCCCAGCATTTT CSVENLTGVQPQHF - TRBJ1-5 TRBV29-1 TRBD1
TGTGCCAGCAGCTTGGAGCAGGGGGAAGCTTTCTTT CASSLEQGEAFF - TRBJ1-1 TRBV5-4 -
TGTGCCAGCAGTTCTACAGGAGTATCTAACACCGGGGAGCTGTTTTTT CASSSTGVSNTGELFF - TRBJ2-2 TRBV27 -
TGTGCCAGCAGTTTATTTCAGGGTTATGGCTACACCTTC CASSLFQGYGYTF - TRBJ1-2 TRBV27 -
TGCAGCGGGGGACAGGTACAAGAGACCCAGTACTTC CSGGQVQETQYF - TRBJ2-5 TRBV29-1 TRBD1